The 25 T cell receptor beta chains below were found in one sample sequenced in a study of cytomegalovirus exposure and HLA in healthy donors. The PCR contained 60 Vbeta and 13 Jbeta primers. Sequencing used immunoSEQ multiplex PCR; TCRdb keeps in-frame clones, though not all of them. The data show 150,000 to 200,000 clones, with approximately 73% seen just once and about 1.3% held by the top ten. The sample taken for sequencing was PBMCs. These receptors were collected from a man in his forties or fifties in good health and CMV-seronegative.

The gene calls are TRBV21-1 and TRBJ2-2; TRBD1, the table's D call, was not compared with the DNA. TRBV21-1 is marked as a pseudogene. This CDR3 comprises 17 residues. This chain's CDR3 is CASSKHSGKGDTGELFF. The CDR3 DNA follows: TGTGCCAGCAGCAAGCATTCCGGAAAGGGGGACACCGGGGAGCTGTTTTTT.

This chain connects TRBV28 to TRBJ1-4; no definite D call. The CDR3 runs to 15 residues. Trimming left V 8 bases short and J 8 bases short, with 21 bases between. Germline CDR1 MDHEN, CDR2 SYDVKM. The CDR3 loop is CASSRVGTTLEKLFF. The CDR3 DNA sequence: TGTGCCAGCTCCCGGGTAGGCACAACGCTCGAAAAACTGTTTTTT.

As for this clone: This same CDR3 is encoded by further DNA sequences in the sample. This sequence joins TRBV19 and TRBJ1-2; 7 nucleotides line up with TRBD1. Germline V gene data show CDR1 as LNHDA and CDR2 as SQIVND (reference sequence). Germline trimming cut 5 bases from V and 4 bases from J; bases unmatched to any gene: 4. CDR3 length equals 13 residues. CDR3 in DNA: TGTGCCAGTAGTCGACAGGGATCCTATGGCTACACCTTC. As protein: CASSRQGSYGYTF.

This clone was found once. This sequence joins TRBV27 and TRBJ1-2, with TRBD1 as a possible D gene (5 bases). The V gene's germline CDR1 is MNHEY and CDR2 SMNVEV (reference sequence). The CDR3 contains 15 residues. With 6 bases removed from V and 2 bases from J, the gap between germline ends came to 16 bases. The CDR3 reads CASSPGPVGNYGYTF. CDR3 bases: TGTGCCAGCAGCCCAGGGCCAGTGGGGAACTATGGCTACACCTTC.

The CDR3 reads CASSVTGTGTNEQFF. DNA of the CDR3: TGTGCCAGCAGCGTAACCGGGACAGGGACCAATGAGCAGTTCTTC. This chain links TRBV9 with TRBJ2-1, with TRBD1 matching 9 bases. CDR3 length: 15 amino acids. The germline gives CDR1 SGDLS, CDR2 YYNGEE. Trimming at V came to 1 base and at J to 6 bases, leaving 5 bases not matched to a gene.

This clone was seen more than once but under ten times. This chain links TRBV6-1 with TRBJ1-6; tentatively, D is TRBD1 (5 bases). CDR3 size: 10 residues. With 3 bases removed from V and 19 bases from J, the gap between germline ends came to 10 bases. Germline V CDR1 and CDR2: MNHNS, SASEGT. The CDR3: CASSDLGVHF. Written as DNA, the CDR3 is TGTGCCAGCAGTGATCTAGGGGTTCACTTT.

The V gene is TRBV7-2, the J gene TRBJ1-2; 9 nucleotides line up with TRBD1. Unmatched junction bases numbered 8, after V lost 2 bases and J lost 4 bases. This CDR3 is built from 16 residues. The germline CDR1 and CDR2 sequences are SGHTA and FQGNSA. The CDR3 protein is CASSLQGDRVTYGYTF. The CDR3 DNA follows: TGTGCCAGCAGCTTACAGGGGGACAGGGTGACCTATGGCTACACCTTC.

J is TRBJ2-1 and V is TRBV5-1; 9 nucleotides agree with TRBD1. Germline lookup yields CDR1 SGHRS and CDR2 YFSETQ. The CDR3 is made up of 15 amino acids. V was pared by 7 bases and J by 4 bases, with 9 bases of the junction left unmatched. The CDR3 loop reads CASQVGGTGYNEQFF. CDR3 in DNA: TGCGCCAGCCAAGTTGGGGGGACAGGGTACAATGAGCAGTTCTTC.

J is TRBJ2-7 and V is TRBV19; D may be TRBD2 (5 bases). Germline CDR1 and CDR2: LNHDA and SQIVND (reference sequence). With 8 bases removed from V and 4 bases from J, the gap between germline ends came to 18 bases. This CDR3 has 14 amino acids. CDR3 nucleotides: TGTGCCAGTGGAGACCCCCCGCCGGGATACGAGCAGTACTTC. This translates into CASGDPPPGYEQYF.

In its sample, this clone was seen a few times. This chain joins TRBV10-3 and TRBJ1-1; tentative D call: TRBD1 (5 bases). Trimming stripped 5 bases from V and 8 bases from J, with 12 bases between. Per germline, CDR1 ENHRY and CDR2 SYGVKD. The length of the CDR3 is 12 residues. The CDR3, as DNA: TGTGCCATCAGTCCGGGGGGAGAGGAAGCTTTCTTT. Its translation is CAISPGGEEAFF.

The chain has TRBV5-4 and TRBJ1-5, with 8 bases matching TRBD1. V shed 0 bases, J shed 7 bases, and the junction held 3 bases outside the gene matches. This CDR3 contains 14 residues. Germline CDR1 is SGHNT and CDR2 is YYREEE (reference sequence). This chain's CDR3 is CASSLGTGSQPQHF. Here the CDR3 DNA reads TGTGCCAGCAGCTTGGGGACAGGGTCGCAGCCCCAGCATTTT.

The chain carries TRBV4-3 and TRBJ1-6; 7 bases are a match to TRBD1. The germline V gene encodes CDR1 LGHNA and CDR2 YSLEER. J was trimmed by 7 bases and V by 2 bases; bases with no gene match: 2. The CDR3 is 14 residues long. The CDR3 DNA follows: TGCGCCAGCAGCCAACTGACAGGGAATTCACCCCTCCACTTT. Its protein product is CASSQLTGNSPLHF.

This clone showed up just once. The CDR3 DNA follows: TGTGCCAGCTCACCCACAGGGAGCTCTGGGGCCAACGTCCTGACTTTC. Translated, it gives CASSPTGSSGANVLTF. This chain connects TRBV18 to TRBJ2-6, with D maybe TRBD1 (6 bases). V dropped 3 bases and J dropped 0 bases, with 9 bases sitting between them. The CDR3 spans 16 residues. The germline V gene has CDR1 KGHSH and CDR2 LQKENI.

This sequence joins TRBV5-4 and TRBJ2-1; 11 bases match TRBD1. J gave up 5 bases and V 4 bases, and 5 bases lay outside the gene matches. Germline loops: CDR1 SGHNT, CDR2 YYREEE (reference sequence). The CDR3 length is 15 residues. The CDR3 sequence: CASSPGQGANNEQFF. The CDR3, as DNA: TGTGCCAGCAGCCCCGGACAGGGGGCCAACAATGAGCAGTTCTTC. The variable domain in full, completed from reference TRBV5-4 and TRBJ2-1, reads ETGVTQSPTHLIKTRGQQVTLRCSSQSGHNTVSWYQQALGQGPQFIFQYYREEENGRGNFPPRFSGLQFPNYSSELNVNALELDDSALYLCASSPGQGANNEQFFGPGTRLTVL.

Comment on this clone: The sample contains more than one DNA sequence encoding this CDR3. J is TRBJ2-7 and V is TRBV5-1; D gene ambiguous. Trimming stripped 0 bases from V and 2 bases from J, with 6 bases between. This CDR3 has 13 residues. In germline, CDR1 is SGHRS, CDR2 YFSETQ. In nucleotides, the CDR3 is TGCGCCAGCAGCTTGGCTGTAGCCTACGAGCAGTACTTC. Protein: CASSLAVAYEQYF.

V is TRBV28 and J is TRBJ1-1; D unclear. The germline V gene encodes CDR1 MDHEN and CDR2 SYDVKM. This CDR3 comprises 14 residues. Trimming shortened V by 2 bases and J by 5 bases, and 12 bases separated the two germline ends. The CDR3 region is CASSLTYTETEAFF. For the CDR3, the DNA is TGTGCCAGCAGTTTAACTTATACAGAGACTGAAGCTTTCTTT.

The gene calls are TRBV2 and TRBJ2-4; maybe TRBD2 (6 bases). Germline V gene data show CDR1 as SNHLY and CDR2 as FYNNEI. The V gene lost 6 bases and the J gene lost 16 bases, with 19 bases spanning the gap. This CDR3 spans 12 amino acids. CDR3 sequence reads: CASRVTGTGGYF. The CDR3 DNA follows: TGTGCCAGCAGGGTCACAGGAACCGGGGGATACTTC.

The rearrangement uses TRBV12-2 and TRBJ2-7; TRBD1 is the table's D call, not checked against the DNA. TRBV12-2 constitutes a pseudogene. This CDR3 is built from 16 residues. The DNA for the CDR3 is TGTGCAAGTCGCTTAGCCTGGGGGCGACGTTTTTACGAGCAGTACTTC. This gives the protein CASRLAWGRRFYEQYF.

The rearrangement links TRBV5-1 to TRBJ2-7, with D possibly being TRBD1 (5 bases). From germline, CDR1 is SGHRS and CDR2 YFSETQ. V was cut by 0 bases and J by 6 bases, with 16 bases left in between. The CDR3 spans 15 residues. CDR3 bases: TGCGCCAGCAGCTTGGCTCTAGGGGCGACGGGCGAGCAGTACTTC. Translation: CASSLALGATGEQYF.

In its sample, this clone was seen a few times. This chain connects TRBV7-8 to TRBJ1-2, with D tentatively TRBD1 (6 bases). Looked up from germline, CDR1 is SGHVS and CDR2 is FQNEAQ. V shed 5 bases and J shed 5 bases, with 15 bases lying between them. This CDR3 has 14 residues. The CDR3 sequence: CASSRWGGGYGYTF. The CDR3 DNA reads as TGTGCCAGCAGCCGGTGGGGGGGCGGTTATGGCTACACCTTC.

The chain couples TRBV19 to TRBJ1-3, with 7 bases identical to TRBD1. Germline V gene sequence: CDR1 LNHDA, CDR2 SQIVND (reference sequence). The CDR3 loop spans 15 amino acids. The junction had 11 bases not matched to a gene; V was cut back by 8 bases and J by 4 bases. CDR3 sequence: CASADRAPGGNTIYF. CDR3 nucleotide sequence: TGTGCCAGTGCCGACAGGGCCCCTGGGGGAAACACCATATATTTT. The variable domain in full, with the rest retrieved from reference TRBV19 and TRBJ1-3, is DGGITQSPKYLFRKEGQNVTLSCEQNLNHDAMYWYRQDPGQGLRLIYYSQIVNDFQKGDIAEGYSVSREKKESFPLTVTSAQKNPTAFYLCASADRAPGGNTIYFGEGSWLTVV.

For the CDR3, the DNA is TGTGCCAGCAGCTTAGATACCCAGGGGCGTGATTCCTACGAGCAGTACTTC. Protein sequence: CASSLDTQGRDSYEQYF. The rearrangement links TRBV11-3 to TRBJ2-7; the D gene is possibly TRBD1 (6 bases). The V gene's germline CDR1 is SGHNT and CDR2 YENEEA. The length of the CDR3 is 17 residues. V gave up 0 bases and J gave up 1 base, with 16 bases separating them. The entire variable domain, with the rest obtained from reference TRBV11-3 and TRBJ2-7, is as follows: EAGVVQSPRYKIIEKKQPVAFWCNPISGHNTLYWYLQNLGQGPELLIRYENEEAVDDSQLPKDRFSAERLKGVDSTLKIQPAELGDSAVYLCASSLDTQGRDSYEQYFGPGTRLTVT.

The genes are TRBV11-3 and TRBJ2-7, with 8 bases identical to TRBD1. CDR1 SGHNT and CDR2 YENEEA come from the germline V gene. Trimming at V came to 3 bases and at J to 6 bases, leaving 1 base not matched to a gene. This CDR3 contains 12 residues. CDR3: CASSFDRGEQYF. As DNA, the CDR3 is TGTGCCAGCAGCTTTGACAGGGGCGAGCAGTACTTC. The full variable domain, with the rest looked up from reference TRBV11-3 and TRBJ2-7, is EAGVVQSPRYKIIEKKQPVAFWCNPISGHNTLYWYLQNLGQGPELLIRYENEEAVDDSQLPKDRFSAERLKGVDSTLKIQPAELGDSAVYLCASSFDRGEQYFGPGTRLTVT.

CDR3 in DNA: TGTGCCAGCTCACCGTGGGCCAGCCAGGCACTTAGCTCCTATAATTCACCCCTCCACTTT. Amino acid sequence: CASSPWASQALSSYNSPLHF. The chain carries TRBV18 and TRBJ1-6; no firm D call. The CDR3 is 20 residues long. Germline loops: CDR1 KGHSH, CDR2 LQKENI. The V gene lost 3 bases and the J gene lost 0 bases, with 21 bases spanning the gap.

The chain links TRBV2 to TRBJ2-1; D is perhaps TRBD1 (5 bases). V lost 7 bases and J 3 bases, leaving 13 bases between the germline ends. Germline CDR1 reads SNHLY; CDR2 reads FYNNEI. The length of the CDR3 is 14 residues. CDR3: CASKGNQGYNEQFF. The CDR3 DNA sequence: TGTGCCAGCAAAGGGAATCAGGGCTACAATGAGCAGTTCTTC.